The T cell receptor (beta chain) under discussion was sequenced for a study of blood T cell repertoires in COVID-19. Study overall: In each case, the material was cDNA or gDNA derived from T cells, B-cell-depleted T cells, or PBMCs.

Only one count was recorded for this clone. This CDR3 has 13 residues. The V gene's germline CDR1 is MNHEY and CDR2 SVGEGT. The junction had 3 bases not matched to a gene; V was cut back by 5 bases and J by 3 bases. Sequencing used immunoSEQ multiplex PCR; TCRdb keeps in-frame clones, though not all of them. The sample shows around 140,000 clones, approximately 74% of them seen only once. This clonotype was sampled from a woman in her 70s with acute or convalescent COVID-19. Sequences were obtained from peripheral blood. The rearrangement uses TRBV6-2 or TRBV6-3 and TRBJ2-7; 8 bases fit TRBD1. CDR3 region: CASSADRVYEQYF. CDR3 sequence (DNA): TGTGCCAGCAGTGCGGACAGGGTCTACGAGCAGTACTTC.